The sequence of this TCR beta chain was determined in a study of T cell responses to AZD1222 COVID-19 vaccine. As for the study in general: Pooling of second doses given at about 4 or about 12 weeks was done. General study findings and limits: Donors, mostly white British, included more females; clonal diversity was possibly underestimated.

Clones were sequenced by immunoSEQ multiplex PCR, and TCRdb holds only the in-frame ones, with some missing. The sample includes 90,000 to 110,000 clones, 87% seen only once; the top ten take 5.2%. This clone was recorded only once. Its antigen is unknown. From germline, CDR1 is SGHVS and CDR2 FQNEAQ. With 5 bases removed from V and 4 bases from J, the gap between germline ends came to 15 bases. The CDR3 is 15 amino acids. Here the sequenced sample was peripheral blood, taken on day 0 of AZD1222 vaccination. The chain employs TRBV7-8 and TRBJ1-3; D gene unclear. This receptor was obtained from an adult in good health. The CDR3 loop is CASSPRVVVGNTIYF. As DNA, the CDR3 is TGTGCCAGCAGCCCCCGAGTTGTGGTCGGAAACACCATATATTTT.